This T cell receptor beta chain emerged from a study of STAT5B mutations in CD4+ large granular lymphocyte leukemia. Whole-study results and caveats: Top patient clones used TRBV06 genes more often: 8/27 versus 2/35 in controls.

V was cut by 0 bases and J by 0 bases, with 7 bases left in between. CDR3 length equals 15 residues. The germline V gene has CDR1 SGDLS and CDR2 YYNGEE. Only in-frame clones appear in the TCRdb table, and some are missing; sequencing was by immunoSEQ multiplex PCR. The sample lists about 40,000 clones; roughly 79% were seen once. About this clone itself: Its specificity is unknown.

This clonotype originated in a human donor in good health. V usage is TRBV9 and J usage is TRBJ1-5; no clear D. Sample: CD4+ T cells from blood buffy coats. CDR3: CASSVGGNSNQPQHF. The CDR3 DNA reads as TGTGCCAGCAGCGTAGGAGGGAATAGCAATCAGCCCCAGCATTTT.